This entry is about one T cell receptor beta chain. Its specific antigen is unknown. Base-call qualities are not available, and no considerably larger clone is one nucleotide away. The data were obtained in a study of control samples from healthy donors and cancer patients (TCRdb year 2020). From the germline V gene, CDR1 is SGHAT and CDR2 is FQNNGV. V is reduced by 5 bases and J by 4 bases, leaving a spacing of 15 bases between them. The CDR3 has 14 amino acids, counting the end cysteine and phenylalanine. Only the CDR3 region is kept as DNA, spanning 42 bases read in frame from base 1. Receptor amplification or capture employed the immunoSEQ multiplex PCR assay. In its TCRdb copy, this immuneACCESS table keeps in-frame sequences only and misses some clones. Where compared with another copy, unresolved V genes explain less than half of these, and the others have no known cause. The sample profile shows approximately 97,000 clones; 80% to 95% of them were found once. The top ten clonotypes cover about 2.9% of the sample.

This clonotype originated in a human donor in good health. The donor label of this sample is uncertain. Sequencing was carried out using blood. Rearrangement joined TRBV11-2 to TRBJ2-7; a tentative D call is TRBD1 (5 bases match). The nucleotides read TGTGCCAGCAGCCATACAATTAAGGGGTACGAGCAGTACTTC. Translated, this gives CASSHTIKGYEQYF.